This T cell receptor beta chain was sequenced for a study of T-cell reconstitution after alpha-beta-depleted transplantation in children. Preparation of the TCRbeta library used unique molecular identifiers. TCRdb analysed the PCR reads with MiXCR anew, one entry per CDR3 protein. The sample holds 440,000 or so distinct CDR3 sequences; under 13% are singletons and the top ten take approximately 5%. V lost 4 bases, J lost 7 bases, and 16 bases stayed unmatched. The CDR3 contains 17 residues. The J gene is TRBJ2-1, the V gene TRBV12-3 or TRBV12-4; 7 nucleotides match TRBD1. The sample in question was PBMCs from the stem cell graft donor, obtained from the stem cell graft. This clonotype was obtained from a human donor who donated a stem cell graft to a child with acute myeloid leukemia. DNA for the CDR3: TGTGCCAGCAGTTCAGCGCTCTGGGACAGCCATGGGAATGAGCAGTTCTTC. This sequence encodes CASSSALWDSHGNEQFF.